These T cell receptor beta chains were read from a single sample in a study of coeliac disease. Sequenced by immunoSEQ multiplex PCR; TCRdb stores in-frame clones only, minus some. The sample lists more than 3,000 clones, 48% occurring once. The sequencing input was intraepithelial lymphocytes from the gut. Source of these receptors: a woman aged 70-85 years with celiac disease. Both conserved end residues are part of each CDR3. A D gene is named only where the DNA matches it firmly. Clone size, where shown, is once, few, many, or a class for clones that have expanded.

V gene	J gene	clone size	D gene	CDR3 protein	CDR3 DNA
TRBV7-9	TRBJ2-3	few	TRBD2	CASSSAPGLARTDTQYF	TGTGCCAGCAGTTCTGCGCCGGGACTAGCTCGCACAGATACGCAGTATTTT
TRBV6-5	TRBJ1-2	few	NA	CASSYSGTLIYGYTF	TGTGCCAGCAGTTACTCCGGGACACTTATTTATGGCTACACCTTC
TRBV6-6	TRBJ2-7	NA	NA	CASGRRGGTYEQYF	TGTGCCAGCGGTAGGCGCGGAGGGACCTACGAGCAGTACTTC
TRBV27	TRBJ1-6	NA	TRBD1	CASGGNRGPFNSPPHF	TGTGCCAGCGGAGGCAACAGGGGTCCCTTCAATTCACCCCCCCACTTT
TRBV4-1	TRBJ2-3	few	TRBD2	CASSQDRGWSSGGDTQYF	TGCGCCAGCAGCCAAGATCGCGGTTGGAGTTCGGGGGGAGATACGCAGTATTTT
TRBV5-1	TRBJ2-1	few	NA	CASSLGDSYNEQFF	TGCGCCAGCAGCTTGGGCGACAGCTACAATGAGCAGTTCTTC
TRBV6-5	TRBJ2-2	NA	NA	CASSYSNQGGGELFF	TGTGCCAGCAGTTACTCGAACCAGGGCGGCGGGGAGCTGTTTTTT
TRBV5-4	TRBJ1-6	NA	TRBD1	CASSLGGQGFWNSPLHF	TGTGCCAGCAGCTTGGGGGGACAGGGTTTTTGGAATTCACCCCTCCACTTT
TRBV5-6	TRBJ2-2	NA	NA	CATGSTGELFF	TGTGCCACCGGTAGTACCGGGGAGCTGTTTTTT
TRBV4-2	TRBJ2-7	NA	TRBD1	CASSDRTGGYEQYF	TGTGCCAGCAGCGATCGGACAGGGGGCTACGAGCAGTACTTC
TRBV2	TRBJ2-1	NA	NA	CASSGILAPRYEQFF	TGTGCCAGCAGTGGAATCCTAGCCCCCCGCTATGAGCAGTTCTTC
TRBV7-7	TRBJ2-3	NA	TRBD1	CASSSGTGLKDTQYF	TGTGCCAGCAGCTCCGGGACAGGACTGAAAGATACGCAGTATTTT
TRBV9	TRBJ2-1	NA	NA	CASSDGGKSYNEQFF	TGTGCCAGCAGCGACGGCGGGAAGTCCTACAATGAGCAGTTCTTC
TRBV27	TRBJ2-5	NA	NA	CATKRGGGWKETQYF	TGTGCCACCAAAAGGGGCGGGGGCTGGAAAGAGACCCAGTACTTC
TRBV9	TRBJ1-2	NA	NA	CASTGPEGGLYGYTF	TGTGCCAGCACGGGCCCCGAGGGAGGGCTCTATGGCTACACCTTC
TRBV4-1	TRBJ2-3	NA	TRBD2	CASSQGTSGGAHTDTQYF	TGCGCCAGCAGCCAGGGGACTAGCGGGGGGGCTCACACAGATACGCAGTATTTT
TRBV5-1	TRBJ2-1	NA	NA	CASSLYGQFEFF	TGCGCCAGCAGCTTGTATGGCCAATTCGAGTTCTTC
TRBV19	TRBJ2-7	NA	NA	CASSIGNSLRDEQYF	TGTGCCAGTAGTATAGGCAACAGCCTGAGAGACGAGCAGTACTTC
TRBV6-1	TRBJ2-3	medium-sized	NA	CARGGVSTDTQYF	TGTGCCAGGGGCGGGGTGAGCACAGATACGCAGTATTTT
TRBV7-6	TRBJ2-3	once	NA	CASSLWPADTQYF	TGTGCCAGCAGCTTATGGCCCGCAGATACGCAGTATTTT
TRBV27	TRBJ2-1	NA	TRBD1	CASSLWDRGYNEQFF	TGTGCCAGCAGTTTATGGGACAGGGGCTACAATGAGCAGTTCTTC
TRBV4-3	TRBJ2-7	NA	NA	CASSPPGSYEQYF	TGCGCCAGCAGCCCACCAGGCTCCTACGAGCAGTACTTC
TRBV10-3	TRBJ1-5	few	TRBD1	CAISESGTGSYSNQPQHF	TGTGCCATCAGTGAGTCAGGGACAGGGAGTTATAGCAATCAGCCCCAGCATTTT
TRBV2	TRBJ1-1	NA	NA	CASSEFVGTEAFF	TGTGCCAGCAGTGAATTTGTCGGCACTGAAGCTTTCTTT
TRBV5-4	TRBJ2-5	medium-sized	NA	CASSLIQEETQYF	TGTGCCAGCAGCTTGATACAGGAAGAGACCCAGTACTTC
TRBV5-5	TRBJ2-1	NA	NA	CASSSDTDSYNEQFF	TGTGCCAGCAGCTCAGATACAGACTCCTACAATGAGCAGTTCTTC
TRBV6-6	TRBJ2-3	NA	NA	CASPRQAEPSTDTQYF	TGTGCCAGCCCGCGGCAAGCGGAGCCTAGCACAGATACGCAGTATTTT
TRBV5-1	TRBJ2-7	few	NA	CASSLGESSYEQYF	TGTGCCAGCAGCTTGGGAGAGAGCTCCTACGAGCAGTACTTC
TRBV7-9	TRBJ1-1	once	NA	CASSLAEIQGSNTEAFF	TGTGCCAGCAGCTTAGCCGAAATACAGGGATCGAACACTGAAGCTTTCTTT
TRBV30	TRBJ1-4	NA	NA	CATGRGGDEKLFF	TGTGCCACGGGGCGAGGGGGAGATGAAAAACTGTTTTTT
TRBV5-1	TRBJ2-3	NA	TRBD2	CASSLGSGRSTDTQYF	TGCGCCAGCAGCTTGGGTAGCGGGAGAAGCACAGATACGCAGTATTTT
TRBV27	TRBJ1-2	NA	NA	CASSSGVLYGYTF	TGTGCCAGCAGTTCCGGGGTGCTCTATGGCTACACCTTC
TRBV6-4	TRBJ2-3	medium-sized	TRBD2	CASSDSSGGVNTQYF	TGTGCCAGCAGTGACTCTAGCGGGGGGGTGAATACGCAGTATTTT
TRBV7-2	TRBJ1-2	NA	TRBD1	CASSSTGERYGYTF	TGTGCCAGCAGCTCTACAGGGGAACGCTATGGCTACACCTTC
TRBV7-3	TRBJ2-2	few	NA	CASGANTGELFF	TGTGCCAGCGGAGCGAACACCGGGGAGCTGTTTTTT
TRBV14	TRBJ2-1	large	TRBD2	CASSQDTSGGWNEQFF	TGTGCCAGCAGCCAAGATACTAGCGGGGGTTGGAATGAGCAGTTCTTC
TRBV4-3	TRBJ2-7	few	NA	CASSQVVTYDEQYF	TGCGCCAGCAGCCAAGTAGTGACTTACGACGAGCAGTACTTC
TRBV7-2	TRBJ2-7	few	TRBD1	CASSQGVGQGAVDEQYF	TGCGCCAGCAGCCAAGGCGTGGGCCAGGGGGCCGTCGACGAGCAGTACTTC
TRBV27	TRBJ2-7	few	NA	CASRRGPEQYF	TGTGCCAGCAGGCGGGGGCCCGAGCAGTACTTC
TRBV6-5	TRBJ2-7	NA	TRBD1	CASSSGTGGYEQYF	TGTGCCAGCAGTTCCGGGACAGGGGGTTACGAGCAGTACTTC
TRBV7-9	TRBJ2-2	NA	NA	CASSSWSRTGELFF	TGTGCCAGCAGCTCGTGGAGCCGCACCGGGGAGCTGTTTTTT
TRBV5-5	TRBJ2-3	NA	TRBD1	CASSLTTGGVDTQYF	TGTGCCAGCAGCTTGACTACAGGGGGTGTAGATACGCAGTATTTT
TRBV6-1	TRBJ2-3	few	TRBD2	CASSELYGTNTDTQYF	TGTGCCAGCAGTGAATTATACGGGACTAACACAGATACGCAGTATTTT
TRBV29-1	TRBJ1-2	NA	NA	CSVELWTASNYGYTF	TGCAGCGTTGAGCTTTGGACTGCTTCTAACTATGGCTACACCTTC
TRBV9	TRBJ1-2	medium-sized	TRBD1	CASSLTGKGYTF	TGTGCCAGCAGCCTGACAGGGAAGGGCTACACCTTC
TRBV11-2	TRBJ1-1	NA	NA	CASSQVTENTEAFF	TGTGCCAGCAGCCAGGTAACCGAAAACACTGAAGCTTTCTTT
TRBV15	TRBJ2-7	NA	NA	CATSREHSSYEQYF	TGTGCCACCAGCAGAGAACACAGTTCCTACGAGCAGTACTTC
TRBV7-2	TRBJ1-1	NA	TRBD1	CASSLAVTGGLAEAFF	TGTGCCAGCAGCTTAGCGGTGACAGGGGGCCTAGCTGAAGCTTTCTTT
TRBV29-1	TRBJ1-2	NA	NA	CSVEAGADYYGYTF	TGCAGCGTTGAAGCAGGGGCCGACTACTATGGCTACACCTTC
TRBV7-9	TRBJ2-1	NA	TRBD2	CASRYGLAASNEQFF	TGTGCCAGCAGATACGGACTAGCGGCCTCCAATGAGCAGTTCTTC
TRBV7-9	TRBJ2-1	few	TRBD1	CASSSRQGDNEQFF	TGTGCCAGCAGCTCCAGACAGGGGGACAATGAGCAGTTCTTC
TRBV28	TRBJ2-7	NA	NA	CASSFATAASLYYEQYF	TGTGCCAGCAGTTTCGCGACAGCCGCTTCACTATACTACGAGCAGTACTTC
TRBV4-2	TRBJ1-2	few	NA	CASSQDEGDYGYTF	TGTGCCAGCAGCCAAGATGAGGGAGACTATGGCTACACCTTC
TRBV5-8	TRBJ1-2	few	TRBD1	CASSFWDRGDSGYTF	TGTGCCAGCAGCTTCTGGGACAGGGGAGATAGTGGCTACACCTTC
TRBV30	TRBJ1-6	NA	TRBD1	CAWARDRDSPLHF	TGTGCCTGGGCCCGGGACAGGGATTCACCCCTCCACTTT